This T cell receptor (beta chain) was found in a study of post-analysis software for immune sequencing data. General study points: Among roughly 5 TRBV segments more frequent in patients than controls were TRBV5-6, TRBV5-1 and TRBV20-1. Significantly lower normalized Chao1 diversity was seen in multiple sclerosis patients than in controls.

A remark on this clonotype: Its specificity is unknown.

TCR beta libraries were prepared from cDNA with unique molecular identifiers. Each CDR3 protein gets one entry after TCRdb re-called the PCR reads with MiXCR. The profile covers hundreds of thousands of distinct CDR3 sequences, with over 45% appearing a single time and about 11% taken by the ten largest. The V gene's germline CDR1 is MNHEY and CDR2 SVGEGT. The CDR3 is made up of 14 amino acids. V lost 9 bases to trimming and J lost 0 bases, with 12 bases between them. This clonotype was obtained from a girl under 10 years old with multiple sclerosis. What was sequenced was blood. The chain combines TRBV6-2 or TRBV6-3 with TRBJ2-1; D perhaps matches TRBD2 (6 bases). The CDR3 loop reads CASHGTASYNEQFF. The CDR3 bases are TGTGCCAGTCACGGGACTGCCTCCTACAATGAGCAGTTCTTC.